This T cell receptor beta chain stems from a study of identical twins. This CDR3 comprises 16 residues. Trimming at V came to 1 base and at J to 1 base, leaving 5 bases not matched to a gene. The V gene's germline CDR1 is SEHNR and CDR2 FQNEAQ (reference sequence). TCRdb reprocessed the 5' RACE reads via MiXCR and lists one record per CDR3 protein. The data hold around 960,000 distinct CDR3 sequences, with 10% to 15% observed a single time. Donors uniformly comprised healthy Caucasians. The study, taken as a whole, reports: Monozygotic twins shared more out-of-frame TCR alpha than recombination models predicted. Insertions were fewer in abundant cord blood beta clonotypes, whereas memory repertoires showed none of this pattern. Not following the same donors, the study drew its conclusions from cross-sectional statistical analysis.

Turning to this clonotype: As yet, its antigen is unknown.

The data were also submitted as part of a second study, on yellow fever vaccine responses in identical twins.

The sample consisted of PBMCs. The clonotype comes from a woman younger than 35 in good health. The chain joins TRBV7-9 to TRBJ1-1; 8 bases are a match to TRBD1. The CDR3 is CASSLVGTGENTEAFF. CDR3 nucleotides: TGTGCCAGCAGCTTAGTTGGGACAGGCGAGAACACTGAAGCTTTCTTT.